The T cell receptor (beta chain) under discussion was sequenced for a study of CD8 T cells in ankylosing spondylitis. Study-level findings and limits: Disease-associated clones were CD8+ and fairly uncommon in peripheral blood.

TCRdb re-analysed the 5' RACE reads in MiXCR, keeping a single row per CDR3 protein. In the table there are almost 250,000 distinct CDR3 sequences, roughly a third of which are singletons. A note on this clonotype: Antigen unknown.

Trimming at V came to 7 bases and at J to 3 bases, leaving 4 bases not matched to a gene. The CDR3 runs 13 residues. Germline values: CDR1 MRHNA, CDR2 SNTAGT. Sequenced: blood, either unsorted or a sorted T cell fraction (not recorded which). The sequence came from a male donor with ankylosing spondylitis or in good health (not recorded which). The gene calls are TRBV6-4 and TRBJ1-2; 8 nucleotides align to TRBD1. The CDR3 DNA reads as TGTGCCAGCACAGGGGGCGCGGACTATGGCTACACCTTC. The encoded protein is CASTGGADYGYTF.